The 16 T cell receptor beta chains in this list originate from one sample, sequenced in a study of cytomegalovirus exposure and HLA in healthy donors. 13 Jbeta primers and 60 Vbeta primers were used for the PCR. Produced via immunoSEQ multiplex PCR; TCRdb's table is partial and in-frame only. The sample shows around 120,000 clones, roughly 78% of them seen only once. What was sequenced was PBMCs. Receptors were obtained from a man in his thirties or forties in good health and CMV-seronegative.

This clone was observed a few times. The chain carries TRBV7-3 and TRBJ1-1; D is perhaps TRBD1 (6 bases). The CDR3 is made up of 13 amino acids. Germline V gene lookup returns CDR1 SGHTA and CDR2 FQGTGA. The V end lost 2 bases, the J end lost 5 bases, and 9 bases lay between the germline ends. The CDR3 nucleotides read TGTGCCAGCAGCTTAGGGGGCTGGACTGAAGCTTTCTTT. Translation: CASSLGGWTEAFF. Together with reference TRBV7-3 and TRBJ1-1, the CDR3 gives the full variable domain: GAGVSQTPSNKVTEKGKYVELRCDPISGHTALYWYRQSLGQGPEFLIYFQGTGAADDSGLPNDRFFAVRPEGSVSTLKIQRTERGDSAVYLCASSLGGWTEAFFGQGTRLTVV.

The chain carries TRBV5-6 and TRBJ2-1; 8 nucleotides align to TRBD1. The CDR3 sequence is 16 residues long. V lost 4 bases, J lost 2 bases, and 8 bases stayed unmatched. Germline V gene lookup returns CDR1 SGHDT and CDR2 YYEEEE. The CDR3 coding sequence is TGTGCCAGCAGCCCCCGGACAGGGAATACCTACAATGAGCAGTTCTTC. Translated: CASSPRTGNTYNEQFF.

This chain joins TRBV6-5 and TRBJ1-5; the D is unclear. Trimming stripped 7 bases from V and 4 bases from J, with 8 bases between. The germline V gene has CDR1 MNHEY and CDR2 SVGAGI. The CDR3 is 12 residues long. The DNA of the CDR3 is TGTGCCAGCACATCGGGGAATCAGCCCCAGCATTTT. This sequence encodes CASTSGNQPQHF.

The chain employs TRBV5-1 and TRBJ2-7; the match to TRBD2 covers 11 bases. In germline, CDR1 is SGHRS, CDR2 YFSETQ. The CDR3 runs to 16 residues. The junction had 9 bases not matched to a gene; V was cut back by 4 bases and J by 3 bases. CDR3: CASSPGLAGDYYEQYF. The CDR3 region has the DNA TGCGCCAGCAGCCCAGGACTAGCGGGCGACTACTACGAGCAGTACTTC.

This chain links TRBV11-1 with TRBJ2-7; TRBD1 agrees at 8 bases. The germline gives CDR1 SGHAT, CDR2 FQDESV (reference sequence). The CDR3 is made up of 18 amino acids. The trim removed 6 bases at V and 9 bases at J, leaving 25 bases unmatched. CDR3 in DNA: TGTGCCAGCAGTCGGGGACAGGCCTGGAATCTTGTGGGGGATGCGCAGTACTTC. This sequence encodes CASSRGQAWNLVGDAQYF. Together with reference TRBV11-1 and TRBJ2-7, the CDR3 gives the full variable domain: EAEVAQSPRYKITEKSQAVAFWCDPISGHATLYWYRQILGQGPELLVQFQDESVVDDSQLPKDRFSAERLKGVDSTLKIQPAELGDSAMYLCASSRGQAWNLVGDAQYFGPGTRLTVT.

The chain joins TRBV21-1 to TRBJ2-7; the table names TRBD2, a call not compared with the DNA. TRBV21-1 is flagged as a pseudogene. This CDR3 comprises 16 residues. Here the CDR3 DNA reads TGTGCCAGCAGCCGAGGTTTTACTAGCCCCCCTTTCGAGCAGTACTTC. Its translation is CASSRGFTSPPFEQYF.

The chain is built from TRBV27 and TRBJ2-1; D possibly corresponds to TRBD2 (6 bases). Trimming stripped 5 bases from V and 5 bases from J, with 19 bases between. Germline loops: CDR1 MNHEY, CDR2 SMNVEV (reference sequence). The CDR3 is 16 amino acids. DNA of the CDR3: TGTGCCAGCAGTCCGCCCTTTCTGCGGGACCACAATGAGCAGTTCTTC. It codes for CASSPPFLRDHNEQFF.

The V and J genes are TRBV6-6 and TRBJ1-2, with D possibly matching TRBD1 (5 bases). There are 15 residues in the CDR3. V was trimmed by 0 bases and J by 0 bases, leaving 8 bases between them. In germline, CDR1 is MNHNY, CDR2 SVGAGI (reference sequence). The CDR3 protein is CASSYSRAANYGYTF. DNA for the CDR3: TGTGCCAGCAGTTACTCCAGGGCTGCTAACTATGGCTACACCTTC.

The chain carries TRBV7-9 and TRBJ2-1; 10 nucleotides agree with TRBD1. The germline gives CDR1 SEHNR, CDR2 FQNEAQ (reference sequence). V shed 10 bases and J 2 bases; nucleotides not matched to a gene: 8. This CDR3 comprises 15 residues. As DNA, the CDR3 is TGTGCCAATTCACCCGGGACAGGGGCCTACAATGAGCAGTTCTTC. It translates to CANSPGTGAYNEQFF.

This clone has more than one count but fewer than ten. This sequence joins TRBV21-1 and TRBJ2-1; no DNA check was done on the table's D call, TRBD2. TRBV21-1 is assigned pseudogene status. CDR3 size: 12 residues. CDR3 in amino acids: CASSFIYNEQFF. The CDR3 DNA sequence: TGTGCCAGCAGCTTTATCTACAATGAGCAGTTCTTC.

This chain joins TRBV25-1 and TRBJ2-1; 10 bases are shared with TRBD2. The CDR3 extends over 15 amino acids. CDR1 and CDR2 (germline): MGHDK, SYGVNS. V lost 1 base, J lost 6 bases, and 3 bases stayed unmatched. The DNA for the CDR3 is TGTGCCAGCAGTGAATGGGGACTAGCGAGCAATGAGCAGTTCTTC. This gives the protein CASSEWGLASNEQFF.

The chain carries TRBV5-1 and TRBJ1-2, with D possibly matching TRBD1 (5 bases). V lost 4 bases to trimming and J lost 7 bases, with 14 bases between them. CDR1 is SGHRS, CDR2 YFSETQ, per germline. The length of the CDR3 is 13 residues. The CDR3 loop reads CASSEGWGGGYTF. For the CDR3, the DNA is TGCGCCAGCAGCGAAGGCTGGGGCGGTGGCTACACCTTC.

This clone was recorded a few times. The chain has TRBV4-1 and TRBJ1-4; D is possibly TRBD1 (5 bases). Trimming stripped 2 bases from V and 7 bases from J, with 17 bases between. The germline V gene encodes CDR1 MGHRA and CDR2 YSYEKL. This CDR3 contains 16 residues. The CDR3 loop is CASSQTTGVSAEKLFF. CDR3 bases: TGCGCCAGCAGCCAAACGACGGGGGTTTCAGCTGAAAAACTGTTTTTT.

This clone came up once. J is TRBJ2-1 and V is TRBV7-6; perhaps TRBD2 as D (6 bases). The germline gives CDR1 SGHVS, CDR2 FNYEAQ. The germline V and J ends were trimmed by 5 bases and 1 base, with 15 bases remaining between them. CDR3 length: 16 residues. The CDR3 nucleotides are TGTGCCAGCAGCCCCGGGCGGGACCAGTCCTACAATGAGCAGTTCTTC. This gives the protein CASSPGRDQSYNEQFF.

This clone was counted once. The chain is built from TRBV14 and TRBJ2-7; 7 bases line up with TRBD2. V gave up 2 bases and J gave up 2 bases; unmatched junction bases: 6. Germline CDR1 and CDR2: SGHDN and FVKESK. This CDR3 has 15 amino acids. The CDR3 loop reads CASSQRAGVTYEQYF. The CDR3 DNA sequence: TGTGCCAGCAGCCAACGGGCGGGGGTGACCTACGAGCAGTACTTC. Full variable domain (missing parts from reference TRBV14 and TRBJ2-7): EAGVTQFPSHSVIEKGQTVTLRCDPISGHDNLYWYRRVMGKEIKFLLHFVKESKQDESGMPNNRFLAERTGGTYSTLKVQPAELEDSGVYFCASSQRAGVTYEQYFGPGTRLTVT.

This chain links TRBV6-4 with TRBJ2-1; 14 bases match TRBD2. V was pared by 3 bases and J by 0 bases, with 4 bases of the junction left unmatched. The CDR3 consists of 18 residues. Per germline, CDR1 MRHNA and CDR2 SNTAGT. The CDR3 coding sequence is TGTGCCAGCAGTGAGGGACTAGCGGGGGTAAGCTCCTACAATGAGCAGTTCTTC. Translated, it gives CASSEGLAGVSSYNEQFF.